Below, one T cell receptor (beta chain) is given with its context. The antigen is unknown. The cDNA for TCR beta came from 5'RACE template switching with UMIs. TCRdb re-called the 5' RACE reads and gives one entry per CDR3 protein, without DNA. This repertoire includes fewer than 400,000 distinct CDR3 sequences. This record belongs to a study of T cells expressing NK-cell markers. Overall study context: The eight sequenced donors comprised seven who were HCMV-seropositive and one who was seronegative. Points from the study as a whole: For a handful of donors, these clonotypes were likewise the leading ones in the CD3+CD56-NKG2C+ fraction. For five or six donors, the dominant NKG2C+ clonotypes made up about 1.0-7.5% of their CD8+ T cells.

Germline CDR1 is SGHVS and CDR2 is FQNEAQ. CDR3 length: 17 amino acids. The chain recombines TRBV7-8 with TRBJ2-1; the D call from TCRdb, TRBD1, cannot be confirmed without DNA. Specimen: blood T cells: a sorted CD56 or NKG2C T cell subset, CD4+ or CD8+ T cells, or bulk PBMC T cells (not recorded which). The clonotype comes from a man aged 18-75 years in good health. The CDR3 sequence: CASSILELGGSYNEQFF.